A selection of T cell receptor beta chains follows, all from one sample in a study of T-cell memory formation after mild COVID-19. One entry per CDR3 protein results from TCRdb running MiXCR on the 5' RACE reads. The sample contains around 100,000 distinct CDR3 sequences, 22% of which appear only once. The sample was PBMCs or a T cell subset sorted from them (not recorded which). These receptors came from a man younger than 35 who had mild COVID-19 (a few samples of this study predate the infection). Cell type and time point are not known. Both conserved end residues are part of each CDR3. D genes are given only for firm matches. Rows give clone size only sometimes, using once, few, many, or a class for an expanded clone.

v_gene	abundance	d_gene	j_gene	CDR3nt	CDR3aa
TRBV7-7	many	-	TRBJ2-1	TGTGCCAGCAGCTTAGACGGGGTGGATGAGCAGTTCTTC	CASSLDGVDEQFF
TRBV18	-	-	TRBJ2-5	TGTGCCAGCTCACTGCGAGTTATGGACACCGGGGGGACCCAGTACTTC	CASSLRVMDTGGTQYF
TRBV2	-	TRBD2	TRBJ2-5	TGTGCCAGCATACCGGGACTAGCGGGGGGGCCCCAAGAGACCCAGTACTTC	CASIPGLAGGPQETQYF
TRBV29-1	-	-	TRBJ1-3	TGCAGCGTTGAAGATCCCATCAATATCGGGGAGACTGGAAACACCATATATTTT	CSVEDPINIGETGNTIYF
TRBV29-1	few	-	TRBJ1-5	TGCAGCGCTGTATTCCTGGGGACGCAGCATTTT	CSAVFLGTQHF
TRBV20-1	-	TRBD2	TRBJ2-3	TGCAGTGCAAAGACTAGCGGGGGGCCGGGTTGGATGCAGTATTTT	CSAKTSGGPGWMQYF
TRBV6-2/TRBV6-3	-	-	TRBJ1-2	TGTGCCAGCAGTTACCGGGCAGGAATCTATGGCTACACCTTC	CASSYRAGIYGYTF
TRBV6-2/TRBV6-3	many	TRBD2	TRBJ2-7	TGTGCCAGCGGCTTAGCGGGACCCTACGAGCAGTACTTC	CASGLAGPYEQYF
TRBV5-1	-	-	TRBJ1-5	TGCGCCAGCAGCTGGGGAATGGGGCAGCCCCAGCATTTT	CASSWGMGQPQHF
TRBV13	-	-	TRBJ2-3	TGTGCCAGCAGCCATCGGGGGGCTAGCACAGATACGCAGTATTTT	CASSHRGASTDTQYF
TRBV2	few	-	TRBJ2-1	TGTGCCAGCGGGGGCTATGGAAGTGACAATGAGCAGTTCTTC	CASGGYGSDNEQFF
TRBV7-9	few	TRBD1	TRBJ1-1	TGTGCCAGCAGCTTCTCCACAGGGGGAACTGAAGCTTTCTTT	CASSFSTGGTEAFF
TRBV27	-	TRBD1	TRBJ2-3	TGTGCCAGCAGTCCCGGGACAGGGGGCTCGCAGTATTTT	CASSPGTGGSQYF
TRBV7-9	few	TRBD2	TRBJ2-1	TGTGCCAGCAGCTTTAGCGGGGGGGCCCCAACCTACAATGAGCAGTTCTTC	CASSFSGGAPTYNEQFF
TRBV7-9	few	-	TRBJ2-1	TGTGCCAGCAGCTTACACGGTCGGCCGGGGGAGCAGTTCTTC	CASSLHGRPGEQFF
TRBV7-2	-	TRBD1	TRBJ2-4	TGTGCCAGCAGCTTTCCGGGACAGGTAGACATTCAGTACTTC	CASSFPGQVDIQYF
TRBV28	-	-	TRBJ2-5	TGTGCCAGCAGTCTCGGACTGGGGTGGGGGCAGGAGACCCAGTACTTC	CASSLGLGWGQETQYF
TRBV4-3	-	-	TRBJ2-7	TGCGCCAGCAGCCTACGCCAGACAACCCTGGGCTCCTACGAGCAGTACTTC	CASSLRQTTLGSYEQYF
TRBV7-6	-	-	TRBJ2-1	TGTGCCAGCAGCTCGGGACTTCAGGATGAGCAGTTCTTC	CASSSGLQDEQFF
TRBV11-2	-	-	TRBJ1-2	TGTGCCAGCAGCTTCGGGTACGACTATGGCTACACCTTC	CASSFGYDYGYTF
TRBV4-1	-	-	TRBJ1-6	TGCGCCAGCAGCCAGGGGTACGGTTCACCCCTCCACTTT	CASSQGYGSPLHF
TRBV12-3/TRBV12-4	-	TRBD2	TRBJ2-1	TGTGCCAGCAGCGGGGGGGCCGGAAATGAGCAGTTCTTC	CASSGGAGNEQFF
TRBV29-1	few	-	TRBJ1-2	TGCAGCGTTGAACCCCTGGACAGAATTAATCAAAACTATGGCTACACCTTC	CSVEPLDRINQNYGYTF
TRBV6-5	-	TRBD1	TRBJ2-6	TGTGCCAGCAGTTTTCGGACAGGGTCTACTGGGGCCAACGTCCTGACTTTC	CASSFRTGSTGANVLTF
TRBV5-4	-	-	TRBJ1-1	TGTGCCAGCAGTACAGGGACCGCGGCCGCTGAAGCTTTCTTT	CASSTGTAAAEAFF
TRBV19	-	-	TRBJ1-1	TGTGCCAGTAGTCTCCGAGGGAGGCATGAAGCTTTCTTT	CASSLRGRHEAFF
TRBV29-1	few	-	TRBJ2-7	TGCAGCGTTGCGTGGCTGGAGGACGAGCAGTACTTC	CSVAWLEDEQYF
TRBV12-3/TRBV12-4	-	-	TRBJ2-5	TGTGCCAGCAGTTTCCCAGGGTTGGAGCAAGAGACCCAGTACTTC	CASSFPGLEQETQYF
TRBV5-6	-	TRBD1	TRBJ1-1	TGTGCCAGCAGCTTTTCGGGACAGGGGTTAACTGAAGCTTTCTTT	CASSFSGQGLTEAFF
TRBV3-1	few	-	TRBJ1-2	TGTGCCAGCAGCCAAGATGCGGCGGGTCTATACTATGGCTACACCTTC	CASSQDAAGLYYGYTF
TRBV4-2	-	TRBD2	TRBJ2-5	TGTGCCAGCAGCCCTCAATGGGGCGGGGGGGCTTTTGAGACCCAGTACTTC	CASSPQWGGGAFETQYF
TRBV28	few	-	TRBJ2-5	TGTGCCAGCAGCCCATCCCGCGCAGGGTGGATTATTTGGGAGACCCAGTACTTC	CASSPSRAGWIIWETQYF
TRBV7-2	-	-	TRBJ2-5	TGTGCCAGCAGCTTACCCCGGGCCCTCGAGACCCAGTACTTC	CASSLPRALETQYF
TRBV3-1	-	-	TRBJ2-1	TGTGCCAGCAGCCAAGATACAAGCTCCTACAATGAGCAGTTCTTC	CASSQDTSSYNEQFF
TRBV4-1	few	-	TRBJ1-1	TGCGCCAGCAGCCTTAGGACAGTAAACACTGAAGCTTTCTTT	CASSLRTVNTEAFF
TRBV27	-	TRBD1	TRBJ1-5	TGTGCCAGCAGGACAGGGGCTCAGCCCCAGCATTTT	CASRTGAQPQHF
TRBV11-2	-	-	TRBJ2-2	TGTGCCAGCAGCCCCCCCCTCGCGACCGGGGAGCTGTTTTTT	CASSPPLATGELFF
TRBV5-1	-	-	TRBJ2-3	TGCGCCAGCAGCCCACTAGGGCCCCCCCCAGATACGCAGTATTTT	CASSPLGPPPDTQYF